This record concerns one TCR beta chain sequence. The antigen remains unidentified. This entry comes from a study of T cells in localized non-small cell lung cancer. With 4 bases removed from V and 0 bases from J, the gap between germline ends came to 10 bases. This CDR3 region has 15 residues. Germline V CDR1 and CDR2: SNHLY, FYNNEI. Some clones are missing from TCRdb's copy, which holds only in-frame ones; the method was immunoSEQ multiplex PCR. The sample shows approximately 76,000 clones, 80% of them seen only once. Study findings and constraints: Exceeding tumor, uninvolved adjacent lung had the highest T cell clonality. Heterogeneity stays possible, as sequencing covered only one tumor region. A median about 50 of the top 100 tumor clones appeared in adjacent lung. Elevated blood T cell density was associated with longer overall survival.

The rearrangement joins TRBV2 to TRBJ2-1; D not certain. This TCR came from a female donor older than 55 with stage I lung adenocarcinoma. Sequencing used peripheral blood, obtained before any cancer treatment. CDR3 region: CASSVMWSSYNEQFF. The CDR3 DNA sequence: TGTGCCAGCAGTGTTATGTGGAGCTCCTACAATGAGCAGTTCTTC.